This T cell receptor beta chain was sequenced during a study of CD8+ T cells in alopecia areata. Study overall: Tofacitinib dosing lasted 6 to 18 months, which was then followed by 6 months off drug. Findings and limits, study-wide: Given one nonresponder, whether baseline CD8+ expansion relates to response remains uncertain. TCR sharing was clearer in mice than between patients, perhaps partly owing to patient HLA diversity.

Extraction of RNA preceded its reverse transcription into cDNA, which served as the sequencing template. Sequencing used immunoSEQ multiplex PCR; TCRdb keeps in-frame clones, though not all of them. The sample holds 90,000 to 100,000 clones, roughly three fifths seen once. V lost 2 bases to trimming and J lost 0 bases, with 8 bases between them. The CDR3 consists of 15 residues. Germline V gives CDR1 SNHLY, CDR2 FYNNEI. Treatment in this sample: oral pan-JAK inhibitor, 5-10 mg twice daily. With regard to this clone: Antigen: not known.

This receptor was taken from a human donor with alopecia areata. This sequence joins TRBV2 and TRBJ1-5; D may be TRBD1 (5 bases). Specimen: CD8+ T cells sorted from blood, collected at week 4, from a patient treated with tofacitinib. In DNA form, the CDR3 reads TGTGCCAGCAGTGAATCAGGGAATAGCAATCAGCCCCAGCATTTT. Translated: CASSESGNSNQPQHF.